This record covers a single T cell receptor (beta chain). The method was immunoSEQ multiplex PCR; TCRdb's version includes in-frame clones alone and lacks a portion of them. The sample gives some 350,000 clones, around 90% of which show up once; 1.2% is in the top ten. The data were taken from a study of cytomegalovirus exposure and HLA in healthy donors. CDR1 and CDR2 (germline): MNHEY, SMNVEV (reference sequence). CDR3 length: 15 amino acids. The V and J ends lost 5 bases and 2 bases, in that order; junction bases with no gene match: 7. This TCR derives from a woman in her thirties in good health and CMV-seropositive. The V call is TRBV27, the J call TRBJ1-2, with 8 bases that match TRBD1. Source material: PBMCs. CDR3 DNA: TGTGCCAGCAGTATATACAGGGGGTGGAACTATGGCTACACCTTC. Its translation: CASSIYRGWNYGYTF.